What follows are 8 T cell receptor beta chains derived from one specimen sequenced in a study of blood T cell repertoires in COVID-19. The table came from immunoSEQ multiplex PCR; TCRdb's copy has only in-frame clones and leaves some out. The sample has about 170,000 clones; roughly 91% are singletons. Sequencing was performed on peripheral blood. The source is a woman aged 45-60 years with acute or convalescent COVID-19.

The chain joins TRBV6-5 to TRBJ1-1, with D tentatively TRBD1 (5 bases). The V and J ends lost 9 bases and 3 bases respectively, with 14 bases between them. The CDR3 runs to 13 residues. Germline V gene data show CDR1 as MNHEY and CDR2 as SVGAGI. This chain's CDR3 is CASRQRLDTEAFF. The CDR3 DNA reads TGTGCCAGTAGACAGAGGTTGGACACTGAAGCTTTCTTT.

The V call is TRBV28, the J call TRBJ1-4, with D possibly matching TRBD1 (6 bases). Trimming took off 4 bases at V and 8 bases at J, with 23 bases between the two ends. This CDR3 has 17 amino acids. From germline, CDR1 is MDHEN and CDR2 SYDVKM. The CDR3 spells CASSSPFWGGQGEKLFF. CDR3 nucleotides: TGTGCCAGCAGTTCCCCTTTTTGGGGGGGCCAAGGGGAAAAACTGTTTTTT.

This clone has just one count. The chain uses TRBV3-1 (or the pseudogene TRBV3-2) and TRBJ1-4, with D hard to call. Trimming cost V 0 bases and J 8 bases, with 10 bases left between them. CDR1 and CDR2 (germline): LGHDT, YNNKEL (reference sequence). There are 14 residues in the CDR3. The chain's CDR3 is CASSQEWVGEKLFF. CDR3 nucleotide sequence: TGTGCCAGCAGCCAAGAATGGGTGGGCGAAAAACTGTTTTTT.

In its sample, this clone was seen once. This chain's CDR3 is CASSLSGGAYNEQFF. CDR3 nucleotide sequence: TGCGCCAGCAGCTTAAGCGGGGGGGCTTACAATGAGCAGTTCTTC. The chain has TRBV5-1 and TRBJ2-1; 10 bases are shared with TRBD2. In germline, CDR1 is SGHRS, CDR2 YFSETQ. The CDR3 contains 15 residues. Trimming removed 2 bases from V and 4 bases from J; junction bases left unmatched: 3. Supplemented by reference TRBV5-1 and TRBJ2-1, the full variable domain reads KAGVTQTPRYLIKTRGQQVTLSCSPISGHRSVSWYQQTPGQGLQFLFEYFSETQRNKGNFPGRFSGRQFSNSRSEMNVSTLELGDSALYLCASSLSGGAYNEQFFGPGTRLTVL.

This chain links TRBV5-4 with TRBJ2-3, with 13 nucleotides matching TRBD2. V gave up 4 bases and J gave up 4 bases; unmatched junction bases: 3. Germline values: CDR1 SGHNT, CDR2 YYREEE (reference sequence). CDR3 length: 15 amino acids. In DNA form, the CDR3 reads TGTGCCAGCAGCCAACTAGCGGGGGGGGCAGATACGCAGTATTTT. It yields the protein CASSQLAGGADTQYF.

J is TRBJ1-1 and V is TRBV7-9; a weak D match, TRBD1 (5 bases). The V gene lost 1 base and the J gene lost 6 bases, with 9 bases spanning the gap. Germline assignment: CDR1 SEHNR and CDR2 FQNEAQ (reference sequence). The CDR3 is 13 amino acids. In DNA form, the CDR3 reads TGTGCCAGCAGCTTAGAAGACAGAGCTGAAGCTTTCTTT. It codes for CASSLEDRAEAFF.

The sample holds a few counts of this clone. The chain links TRBV28 to TRBJ2-2; D is undetermined. Trimming took 2 bases from V and 0 from J, leaving 7 bases between them. The CDR3 runs to 15 residues. The germline V gene encodes CDR1 MDHEN and CDR2 SYDVKM. In DNA form, the CDR3 reads TGTGCCAGCAGTTTAGCGGTCGCGAACACCGGGGAGCTGTTTTTT. Its protein is CASSLAVANTGELFF.

This chain links TRBV6-5 with TRBJ1-6; no reliable D call. This CDR3 spans 14 amino acids. The V and J ends lost 0 bases and 7 bases respectively, with 7 bases between them. From germline, CDR1 is MNHEY and CDR2 SVGAGI. CDR3 amino acids: CASSYSEKNSPLHF. The CDR3 nucleotides are TGTGCCAGCAGTTACTCGGAGAAGAATTCACCCCTCCACTTT.